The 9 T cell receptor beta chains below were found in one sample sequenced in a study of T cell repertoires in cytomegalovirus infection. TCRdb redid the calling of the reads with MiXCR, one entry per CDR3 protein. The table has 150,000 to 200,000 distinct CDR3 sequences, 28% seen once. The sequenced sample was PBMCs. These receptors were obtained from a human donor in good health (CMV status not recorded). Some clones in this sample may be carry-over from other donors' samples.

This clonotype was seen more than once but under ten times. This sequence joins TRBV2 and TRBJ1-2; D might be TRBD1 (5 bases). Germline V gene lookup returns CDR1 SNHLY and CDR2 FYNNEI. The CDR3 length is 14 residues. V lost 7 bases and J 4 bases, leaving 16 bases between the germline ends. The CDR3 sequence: CASTLEGTTYGYTF. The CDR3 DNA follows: TGTGCCAGCACCCTGGAAGGGACGACCTATGGCTACACCTTC.

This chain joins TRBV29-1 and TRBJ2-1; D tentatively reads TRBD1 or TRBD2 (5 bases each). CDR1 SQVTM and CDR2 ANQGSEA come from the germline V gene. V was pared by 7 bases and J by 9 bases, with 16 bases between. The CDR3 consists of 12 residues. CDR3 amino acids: CSAGTAAGEQFF. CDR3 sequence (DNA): TGCAGCGCGGGGACGGCGGCGGGTGAGCAGTTCTTC.

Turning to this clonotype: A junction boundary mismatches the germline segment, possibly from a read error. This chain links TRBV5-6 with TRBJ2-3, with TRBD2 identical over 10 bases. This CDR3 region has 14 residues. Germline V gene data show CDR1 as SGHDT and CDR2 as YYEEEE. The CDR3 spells CTSSTSGGTDTQYF. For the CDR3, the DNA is TGTACCAGCAGCACTAGCGGGGGCACAGATACGCAGTATTTT.

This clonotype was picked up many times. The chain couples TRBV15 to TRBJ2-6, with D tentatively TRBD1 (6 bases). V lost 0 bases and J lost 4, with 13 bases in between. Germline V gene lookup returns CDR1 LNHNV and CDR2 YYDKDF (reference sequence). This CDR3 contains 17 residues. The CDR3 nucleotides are TGTGCCACCAGCAGAGAGGGCAGGGGAACCGGGGCCAACGTCCTGACTTTC. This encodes CATSREGRGTGANVLTF.

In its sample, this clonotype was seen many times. The CDR3 region has the DNA TGTGCTAGTGGTCTAAACACCGGGACTAGTAACAGTGAGCAGTTCTTC. Translating it yields CASGLNTGTSNSEQFF. V and J are TRBV12-5 and TRBJ2-1; TRBD2 aligns across 8 bases. The CDR3 runs to 16 residues. CDR1 and CDR2 from the germline V gene are LGHNT and FRNRAP. Trimming cost V 5 bases and J 9 bases; bases outside gene matches: 15.

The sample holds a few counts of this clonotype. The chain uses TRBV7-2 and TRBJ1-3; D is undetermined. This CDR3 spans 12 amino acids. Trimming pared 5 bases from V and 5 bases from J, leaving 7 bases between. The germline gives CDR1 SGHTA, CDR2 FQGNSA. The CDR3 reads CASSPSRNTIYF. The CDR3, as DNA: TGTGCCAGCAGCCCTTCCAGAAACACCATATATTTT.

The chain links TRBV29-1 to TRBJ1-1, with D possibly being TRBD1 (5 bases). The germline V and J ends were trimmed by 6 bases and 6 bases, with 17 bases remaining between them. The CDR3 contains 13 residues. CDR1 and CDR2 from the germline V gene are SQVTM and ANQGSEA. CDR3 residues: CSVSTQGYPEAFF. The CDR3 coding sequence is TGCAGCGTCTCAACCCAGGGCTACCCTGAAGCTTTCTTT.

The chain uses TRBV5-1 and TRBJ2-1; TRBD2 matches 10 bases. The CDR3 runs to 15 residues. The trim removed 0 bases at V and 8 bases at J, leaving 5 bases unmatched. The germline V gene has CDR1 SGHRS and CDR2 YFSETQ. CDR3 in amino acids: CASSLVASGGYEQFF. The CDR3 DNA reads TGCGCCAGCAGCTTGGTGGCTAGCGGGGGATATGAGCAGTTCTTC.

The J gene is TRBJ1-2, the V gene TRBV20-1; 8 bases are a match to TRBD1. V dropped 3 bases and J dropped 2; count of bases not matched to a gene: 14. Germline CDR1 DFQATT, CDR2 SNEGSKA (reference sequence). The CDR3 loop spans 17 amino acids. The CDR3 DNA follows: TGCAGTGCTAGGTCTTCACGCCCAGGGGGCGGAAACTATGGCTACACCTTC. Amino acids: CSARSSRPGGGNYGYTF.